The entry that follows covers one T cell receptor (beta chain) sequence. Antigen unknown. These data are taken from a study of cytomegalovirus exposure and HLA in healthy donors. Across the study: Most genotyped donors, over 70% of about 430, had Caucasian-associated genetic ancestry. Points from the study as a whole: When analyzed later, a missense DCLRE1C variant was found to be linked to TCR beta V- and J-gene trimming. TCR beta sequences reportedly predicted most subjects' HLA-A and HLA-B alleles accurately.

Vbeta (60) and Jbeta (13) primers were used in the PCR. In the source study's methods: About 88 million unique TCR beta chains, approximately 11 million of them shared, were counted by a later analysis. Clones were sequenced by immunoSEQ multiplex PCR, and TCRdb holds only the in-frame ones, with some missing. D and trimming were read from the DNA, whereas the V and J calls and clone size are those reported in that table. Recorded here are 130,000 or so clones; the top ten clones represent about 2.2%. Germline V CDR1 and CDR2: SGHVS, FQNEAQ. Trimming removed 5 bases at V and 3 bases at J, with 14 bases between. This CDR3 has 14 amino acids.

Material for sequencing was PBMCs. The chain carries TRBV7-8 and TRBJ2-7; D possibly corresponds to TRBD2 (5 bases). The TCR originated in a woman aged 18-29 years in good health and CMV-seronegative. This CDR3 is CASSRMEGSYEQYV. CDR3 nucleotides: TGTGCCAGCAGCCGTATGGAAGGGAGCTACGAGCAGTACGTC.